The 4 T cell receptor beta chains below come from one sample, sequenced in a study of shared clonotypes between healthy human individuals. CD45RO negativity and positive selection for CCR7 defined naive CD8 cells, a population that excluded terminally differentiated effector memory CD45RA+ cells. The table came from immunoSEQ multiplex PCR; TCRdb's copy has only in-frame clones and leaves some out. This table has about 2.2 million clones, 93% appearing once. What was sequenced was naive CD8+ T cells from PBMCs. The receptor source for this set is a man aged 18 to 29 in good health. Some clones in this sample may be carry-over from other donors' samples.

This clone was detected only a few times. The chain uses TRBV19 and TRBJ2-2, with 8 bases identical to TRBD1. The V and J ends lost 7 bases and 8 bases, in that order; junction bases with no gene match: 3. The CDR3 consists of 12 residues. Germline V gives CDR1 LNHDA, CDR2 SQIVND (reference sequence). The CDR3: CASMDRAGELFF. The DNA of the CDR3 is TGTGCCAGTATGGACAGGGCTGGGGAGCTGTTTTTT.

This sequence joins TRBV7-9 and TRBJ2-1; no clear D gene. CDR1 and CDR2 from the germline V gene are SEHNR and FQNEAQ (reference sequence). The CDR3 runs to 13 residues. V shed 10 bases and J shed 1 base, with 11 bases lying between them. In nucleotides, the CDR3 is TGTGCCACAAGGGCTATTTCCTACAATGAGCAGTTCTTC. This sequence encodes CATRAISYNEQFF.

The CDR3 DNA reads TGTGCCAGCATCGGAGAGGGTAGCGGGACCGACAATGAGCAGTTCTTC. Translated, it gives CASIGEGSGTDNEQFF. The chain has TRBV27 and TRBJ2-1, with 8 bases lining up with TRBD2. The germline gives CDR1 MNHEY, CDR2 SMNVEV (reference sequence). This CDR3 has 16 amino acids. V lost 7 bases, J lost 5 bases, and 13 bases stayed unmatched.

The rearrangement uses TRBV9 and TRBJ2-2; 10 bases are shared with TRBD1. CDR1 is SGDLS, CDR2 YYNGEE, per germline. CDR3 length: 15 amino acids. The junction had 3 bases not matched to a gene; V was cut back by 3 bases and J by 4 bases. CDR3 in DNA: TGTGCCAGCAGCGCCGGGACAGGGGCCACCGGGGAGCTGTTTTTT. Protein product: CASSAGTGATGELFF.